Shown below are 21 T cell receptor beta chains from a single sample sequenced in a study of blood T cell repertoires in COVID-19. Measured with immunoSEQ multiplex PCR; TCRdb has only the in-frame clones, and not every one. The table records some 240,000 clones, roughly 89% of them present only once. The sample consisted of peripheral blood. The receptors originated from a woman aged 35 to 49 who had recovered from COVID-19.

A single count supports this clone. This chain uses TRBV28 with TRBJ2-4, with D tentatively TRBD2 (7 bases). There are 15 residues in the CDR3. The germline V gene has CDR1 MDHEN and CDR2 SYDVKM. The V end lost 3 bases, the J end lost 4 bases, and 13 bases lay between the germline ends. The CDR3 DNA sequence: TGTGCCAGCAGTTTCCAGGGAGGGGGAAAAAACATTCAGTACTTC. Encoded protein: CASSFQGGGKNIQYF.

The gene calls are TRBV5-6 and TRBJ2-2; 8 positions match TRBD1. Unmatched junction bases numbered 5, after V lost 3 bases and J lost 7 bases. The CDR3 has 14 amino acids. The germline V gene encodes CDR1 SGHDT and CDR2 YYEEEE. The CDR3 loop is CASSWQGAIGELFF. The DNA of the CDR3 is TGTGCCAGCAGCTGGCAGGGGGCTATCGGGGAGCTGTTTTTT.

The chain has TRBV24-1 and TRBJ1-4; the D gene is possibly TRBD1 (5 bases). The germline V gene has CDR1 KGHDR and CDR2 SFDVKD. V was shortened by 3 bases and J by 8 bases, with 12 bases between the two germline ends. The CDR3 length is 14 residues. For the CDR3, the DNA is TGTGCCACCAGTGATGCGCGGGACGGAGAAAAACTGTTTTTT. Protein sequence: CATSDARDGEKLFF.

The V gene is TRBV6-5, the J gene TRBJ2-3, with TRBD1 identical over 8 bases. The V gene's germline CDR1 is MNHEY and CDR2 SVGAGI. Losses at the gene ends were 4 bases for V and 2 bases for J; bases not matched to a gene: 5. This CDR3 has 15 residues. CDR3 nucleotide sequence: TGTGCCAGCAGTTGGGGGGACAGGCCCACAGATACGCAGTATTTT. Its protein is CASSWGDRPTDTQYF.

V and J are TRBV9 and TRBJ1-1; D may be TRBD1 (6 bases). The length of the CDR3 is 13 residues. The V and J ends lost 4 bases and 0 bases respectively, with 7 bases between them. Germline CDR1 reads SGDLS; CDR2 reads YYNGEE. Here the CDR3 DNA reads TGTGCCAGCAGCAGGGGGTTGAACACTGAAGCTTTCTTT. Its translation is CASSRGLNTEAFF.

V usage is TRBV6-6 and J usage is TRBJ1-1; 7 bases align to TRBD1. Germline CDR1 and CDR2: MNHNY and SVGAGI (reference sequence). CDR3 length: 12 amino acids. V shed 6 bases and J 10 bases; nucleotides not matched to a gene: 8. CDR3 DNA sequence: TGTGCCAGCAGACATACAGGGGTACTAGCTTTCTTT. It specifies CASRHTGVLAFF.

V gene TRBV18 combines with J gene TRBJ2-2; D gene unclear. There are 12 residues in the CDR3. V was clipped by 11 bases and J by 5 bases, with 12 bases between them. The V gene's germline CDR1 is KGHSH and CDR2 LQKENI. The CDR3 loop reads CAQTTETGELFF. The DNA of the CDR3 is TGTGCCCAGACCACGGAGACCGGGGAGCTGTTTTTT. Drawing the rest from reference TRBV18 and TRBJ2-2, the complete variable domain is NAGVMQNPRHLVRRRGQEARLRCSPMKGHSHVYWYRQLPEEGLKFMVYLQKENIIDESGMPKERFSAEFPKEGPSILRIQQVVRGDSAAYFCAQTTETGELFFGEGSRLTVL.

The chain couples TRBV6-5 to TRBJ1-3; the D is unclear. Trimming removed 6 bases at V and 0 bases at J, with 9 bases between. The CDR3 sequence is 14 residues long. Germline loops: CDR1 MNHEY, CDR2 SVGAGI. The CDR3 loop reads CASRAGISGNTIYF. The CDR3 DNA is TGTGCCAGCAGGGCCGGGATCTCTGGAAACACCATATATTTT.

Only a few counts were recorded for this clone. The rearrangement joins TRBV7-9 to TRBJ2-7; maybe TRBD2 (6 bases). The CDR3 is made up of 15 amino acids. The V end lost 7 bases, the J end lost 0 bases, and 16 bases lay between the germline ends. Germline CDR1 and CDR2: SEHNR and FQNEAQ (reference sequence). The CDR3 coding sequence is TGTGCCAGCACCCAACTCGGGGGTCACTCCTACGAGCAGTACTTC. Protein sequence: CASTQLGGHSYEQYF.

The CDR3: CASSPFPGTSGYNEQFF. In DNA, the CDR3 is TGTGCCAGCAGTCCCTTCCCCGGGACTAGCGGGTACAATGAGCAGTTCTTC. This rearrangement joins TRBV6-6 to TRBJ2-1; TRBD2 agrees at 12 bases. Germline CDR1 is MNHNY and CDR2 is SVGAGI (reference sequence). The ends lost 5 bases at V and 4 bases at J; junction bases unmatched: 9. The CDR3 spans 17 residues.

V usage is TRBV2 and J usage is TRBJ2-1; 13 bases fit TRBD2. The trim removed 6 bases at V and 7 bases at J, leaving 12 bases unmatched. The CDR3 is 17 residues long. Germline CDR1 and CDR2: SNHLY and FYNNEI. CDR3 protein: CASRWSVVLAGGNEQFF. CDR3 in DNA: TGTGCCAGCAGATGGTCTGTTGTACTAGCGGGAGGGAATGAGCAGTTCTTC. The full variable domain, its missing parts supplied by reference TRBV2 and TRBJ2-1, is EPEVTQTPSHQVTQMGQEVILRCVPISNHLYFYWYRQILGQKVEFLVSFYNNEISEKSEIFDDQFSVERPDGSNFTLKIRSTKLEDSAMYFCASRWSVVLAGGNEQFFGPGTRLTVL.

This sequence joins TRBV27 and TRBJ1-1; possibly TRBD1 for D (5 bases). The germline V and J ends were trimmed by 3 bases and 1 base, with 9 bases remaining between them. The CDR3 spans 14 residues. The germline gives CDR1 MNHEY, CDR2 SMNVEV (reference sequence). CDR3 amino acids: CASSFGGQNTEAFF. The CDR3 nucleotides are TGTGCCAGCAGTTTCGGGGGTCAGAACACTGAAGCTTTCTTT.

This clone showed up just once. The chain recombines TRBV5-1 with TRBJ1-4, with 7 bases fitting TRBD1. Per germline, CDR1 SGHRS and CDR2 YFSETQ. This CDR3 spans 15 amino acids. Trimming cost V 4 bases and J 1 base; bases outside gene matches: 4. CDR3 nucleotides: TGCGCCAGCAGCCAAAACAGGGGAACTAATGAAAAACTGTTTTTT. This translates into CASSQNRGTNEKLFF.

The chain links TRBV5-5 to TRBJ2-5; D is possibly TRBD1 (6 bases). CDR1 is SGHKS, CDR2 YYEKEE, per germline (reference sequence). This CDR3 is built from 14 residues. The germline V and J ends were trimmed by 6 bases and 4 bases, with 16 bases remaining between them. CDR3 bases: TGTGCCAGCACCACGAGACAGGACCGAGAGACCCAGTACTTC. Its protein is CASTTRQDRETQYF.

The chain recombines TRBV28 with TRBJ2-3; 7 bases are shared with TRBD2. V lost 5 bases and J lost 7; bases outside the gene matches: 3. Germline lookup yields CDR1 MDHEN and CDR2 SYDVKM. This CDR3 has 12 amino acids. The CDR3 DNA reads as TGTGCCAGCAGTACGGGAGGCTATACGCAGTATTTT. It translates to CASSTGGYTQYF.

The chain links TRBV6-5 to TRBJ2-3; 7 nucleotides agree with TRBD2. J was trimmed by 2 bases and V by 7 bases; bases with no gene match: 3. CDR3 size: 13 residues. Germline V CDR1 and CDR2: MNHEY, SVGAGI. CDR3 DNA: TGTGCCAGCAACAGCGGGAACACAGATACGCAGTATTTT. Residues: CASNSGNTDTQYF.

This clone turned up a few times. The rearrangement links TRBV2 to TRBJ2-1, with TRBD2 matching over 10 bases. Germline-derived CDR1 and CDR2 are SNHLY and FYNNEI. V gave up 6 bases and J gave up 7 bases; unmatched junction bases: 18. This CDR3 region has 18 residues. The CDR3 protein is CASREGLARTRRGNEQFF. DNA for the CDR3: TGTGCCAGCAGGGAGGGACTAGCGCGGACACGCAGAGGTAATGAGCAGTTCTTC. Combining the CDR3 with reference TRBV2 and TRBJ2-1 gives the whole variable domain EPEVTQTPSHQVTQMGQEVILRCVPISNHLYFYWYRQILGQKVEFLVSFYNNEISEKSEIFDDQFSVERPDGSNFTLKIRSTKLEDSAMYFCASREGLARTRRGNEQFFGPGTRLTVL.

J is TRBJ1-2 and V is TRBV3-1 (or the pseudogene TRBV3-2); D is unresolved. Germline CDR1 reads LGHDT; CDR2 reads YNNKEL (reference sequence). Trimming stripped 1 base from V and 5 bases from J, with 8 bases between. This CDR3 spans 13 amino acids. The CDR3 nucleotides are TGTGCCAGCAGCCAAGTAACGGGGTATGGCTACACCTTC. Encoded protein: CASSQVTGYGYTF.

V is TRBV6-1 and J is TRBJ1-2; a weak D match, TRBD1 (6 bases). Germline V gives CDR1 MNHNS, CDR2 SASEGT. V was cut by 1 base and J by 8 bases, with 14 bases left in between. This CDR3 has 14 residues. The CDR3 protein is CASSEEAGVFGYTF. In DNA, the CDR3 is TGTGCCAGCAGTGAAGAGGCAGGGGTTTTCGGCTACACCTTC.

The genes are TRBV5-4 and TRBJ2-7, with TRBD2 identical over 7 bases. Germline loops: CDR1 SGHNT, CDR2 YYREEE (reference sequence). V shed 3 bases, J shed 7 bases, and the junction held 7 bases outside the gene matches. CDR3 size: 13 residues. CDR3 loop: CASSSRLAGEQYF. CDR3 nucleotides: TGTGCCAGCAGCTCGAGACTAGCAGGGGAGCAGTACTTC.

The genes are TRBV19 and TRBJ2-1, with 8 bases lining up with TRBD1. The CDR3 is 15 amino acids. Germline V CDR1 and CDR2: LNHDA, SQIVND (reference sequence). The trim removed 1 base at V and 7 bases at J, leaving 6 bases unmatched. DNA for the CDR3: TGTGCCAGTAGTATAGTAAGGACAGGGAGGAATGAGCAGTTCTTC. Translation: CASSIVRTGRNEQFF.